These 11 T cell receptor beta chains were sequenced from one sample in a study of blood T cell repertoires in COVID-19. Measured with immunoSEQ multiplex PCR; TCRdb has only the in-frame clones, and not every one. The sample carries 250,000 to 350,000 clones, 88% recorded once. The material sequenced was peripheral blood. These receptors were obtained from a woman aged 30 to 39 with COVID-19, enrolled during active disease.

V and J are TRBV6-4 and TRBJ2-2, with TRBD2 matching 10 bases. V shed 5 bases and J 3 bases; nucleotides not matched to a gene: 0. The CDR3 runs 14 residues. Germline V gene data show CDR1 as MRHNA and CDR2 as SNTAGT. CDR3 protein: CASSTSGDTGELFF. CDR3 bases: TGTGCCAGCAGTACTAGCGGGGACACCGGGGAGCTGTTTTTT.

This chain links TRBV15 with TRBJ1-4, with TRBD1 matching over 8 bases. Germline V gene sequence: CDR1 LNHNV, CDR2 YYDKDF (reference sequence). The CDR3 contains 15 residues. The V and J ends lost 0 bases and 5 bases, in that order; junction bases with no gene match: 2. The CDR3 sequence: CATSRDGQGNEKLFF. In DNA, the CDR3 is TGTGCCACCAGCAGAGATGGACAGGGCAATGAAAAACTGTTTTTT.

This rearrangement joins TRBV19 to TRBJ2-1, with 7 bases lining up with TRBD2. Germline CDR1 reads LNHDA; CDR2 reads SQIVND (reference sequence). V lost 3 bases, J lost 7 bases, and 6 bases stayed unmatched. The CDR3 spans 14 residues. The CDR3 reads CASSIRGLGNEQFF. DNA for the CDR3: TGTGCCAGTAGTATCCGAGGACTAGGTAATGAGCAGTTCTTC.

V and J are TRBV3-1 (or the pseudogene TRBV3-2) and TRBJ2-7, with 9 nucleotides matching TRBD2. The CDR3 is 14 residues long. Germline CDR1 LGHDT, CDR2 YNNKEL (reference sequence). Losses at the gene ends were 6 bases for V and 6 bases for J; bases not matched to a gene: 9. This chain's CDR3 is CASRFRSGSGEQYF. The CDR3 DNA is TGTGCCAGCAGATTTCGTAGCGGGAGTGGCGAGCAGTACTTC.

The chain employs TRBV29-1 and TRBJ2-1, with 14 bases matching TRBD2. The germline gives CDR1 SQVTM, CDR2 ANQGSEA. After removal of 5 bases from V and 10 bases from J, the junction contained 7 bases not matched to a gene. The length of the CDR3 is 14 residues. CDR3 sequence reads: CSVQGLAGAREQFF. The CDR3 nucleotides are TGCAGCGTTCAGGGACTAGCGGGAGCGCGGGAGCAGTTCTTC.

V usage is TRBV25-1 and J usage is TRBJ2-2; TRBD2 matches 9 bases. Germline loops: CDR1 MGHDK, CDR2 SYGVNS. The ends lost 6 bases at V and 2 bases at J; junction bases unmatched: 4. CDR3 length: 15 amino acids. The CDR3 reads CASRLSGSNTGELFF. In DNA form, the CDR3 reads TGTGCCAGCAGACTTAGCGGGAGCAACACCGGGGAGCTGTTTTTT.

The chain links TRBV2 to TRBJ2-3; 7 bases line up with TRBD2. The CDR3 consists of 14 residues. Germline trimming cut 2 bases from V and 1 base from J; bases unmatched to any gene: 0. Germline CDR1 is SNHLY and CDR2 is FYNNEI. In DNA, the CDR3 is TGTGCCAGCAGTGAACTAGCGGGCACAGATACGCAGTATTTT. Its protein product is CASSELAGTDTQYF.

The chain joins TRBV6-5 to TRBJ1-3; D gene ambiguous. The V and J ends lost 6 bases and 0 bases respectively, with 12 bases between them. The V gene's germline CDR1 is MNHEY and CDR2 SVGAGI. The CDR3 has 15 residues. The CDR3: CASSPDGDSGNTIYF. DNA of the CDR3: TGTGCCAGCAGCCCCGACGGAGACTCTGGAAACACCATATATTTT.

The rearrangement joins TRBV6-4 to TRBJ2-1; TRBD2 matches 7 bases. Germline CDR1 MRHNA, CDR2 SNTAGT. CDR3 length: 14 amino acids. After removal of 4 bases from V and 7 bases from J, the junction contained 7 bases not matched to a gene. The CDR3 nucleotides are TGTGCCAGCAGTGTGTCTAGGGAGGGGAATGAGCAGTTCTTC. It is translated as CASSVSREGNEQFF.

The chain combines TRBV2 with TRBJ2-2; 10 nucleotides match TRBD2. After removal of 4 bases from V and 6 bases from J, the junction contained 8 bases not matched to a gene. This CDR3 comprises 16 residues. Germline V gene data show CDR1 as SNHLY and CDR2 as FYNNEI. The CDR3, as DNA: TGTGCCAGCAGTGCGGCTAGCGGGAGATTTCCCGGGGAGCTGTTTTTT. This sequence encodes CASSAASGRFPGELFF.

The CDR3 here is CSVLQGAGSGNTIYF. CDR3 nucleotide sequence: TGCAGCGTGCTACAGGGGGCAGGGTCTGGAAACACCATATATTTT. This chain links TRBV29-1 with TRBJ1-3; TRBD1 aligns across 9 bases. From germline, CDR1 is SQVTM and CDR2 ANQGSEA. This CDR3 is 15 amino acids long. V shed 6 bases and J 1 base; nucleotides not matched to a gene: 7.